This T cell receptor (beta chain) was identified in a study of T cells in Graves' hyperthyroidism and ophthalmopathy. Germline CDR1 reads DFQATT; CDR2 reads SNEGSKA (reference sequence). This CDR3 contains 15 residues. V dropped 1 base and J dropped 7; count of bases not matched to a gene: 9. PBMCs were collected from an approximately 10 ml volume of fresh peripheral blood. Amplification of TCR beta CDR3 regions used RNA as the template. HTBI primers were used for first-round RT-PCR of the TCR CDR3. MiXCR, applied by TCRdb to the multiplex PCR reads, yields one record per CDR3 protein. This table holds around 350,000 distinct CDR3 sequences, approximately 25% found once. This clonotype was picked up many times.

The sample was blood. The V call is TRBV20-1, the J call TRBJ2-1; 8 bases map to TRBD1. The clonotype originates from a man between 50 and 59 years old with Graves' hyperthyroidism. The chain's CDR3 is CSARGLGQGRNEQFF. The CDR3 nucleotides are TGCAGTGCTAGAGGTCTAGGACAGGGCAGAAATGAGCAGTTCTTC.